A single sample gave rise to the 22 T cell receptor beta chains below, sequenced in a study of T-cell memory formation after mild COVID-19. TCRdb used MiXCR to reprocess the 5' RACE reads, holding one entry per CDR3 protein. The repertoire includes some 50,000 distinct CDR3 sequences, 27% of them detected once, and roughly two fifths sits in the top ten. The sequencing input was PBMCs or a T cell subset sorted from them (not recorded which). These receptors originate from a man between 18 and 35 years old who had mild COVID-19 (a few samples of this study predate the infection). Cell type and time point are not known.

V gene TRBV5-1 combines with J gene TRBJ2-1; 8 bases match TRBD2. V shed 0 bases and J 8 bases; nucleotides not matched to a gene: 7. CDR1 is SGHRS and CDR2 is YFSETQ in the germline V gene. The CDR3 is made up of 15 amino acids. CDR3 DNA sequence: TGCGCCAGCAGCTTGGTGGGTCGGGGGGGGCATGAGCAGTTCTTC. Its translation: CASSLVGRGGHEQFF.

The CDR3 nucleotides read TGTGCCAGCAGGAGTGGCACGCAGTATTTT. Its protein is CASRSGTQYF. This sequence joins TRBV25-1 and TRBJ2-3, with no clear D. CDR1 is MGHDK and CDR2 is SYGVNS in the germline V gene. This CDR3 is 10 amino acids long. V lost 6 bases and J lost 9, with 7 bases in between. Combining the CDR3 with reference TRBV25-1 and TRBJ2-3 gives the whole variable domain EADIYQTPRYLVIGTGKKITLECSQTMGHDKMYWYQQDPGMELHLIHYSYGVNSTEKGDLSSESTVSRIRTEHFPLTLESARPSHTSQYLCASRSGTQYFGPGTRLTVL.

V and J are TRBV5-6 and TRBJ2-1, with D unclear. V lost 2 bases and J lost 9, with 9 bases in between. The germline V gene encodes CDR1 SGHDT and CDR2 YYEEEE. The CDR3 length is 12 residues. The CDR3 here is CASSFGSGEQFF. In DNA, the CDR3 is TGTGCCAGCAGCTTCGGGTCAGGTGAGCAGTTCTTC. The full variable domain, rest sourced from reference TRBV5-6 and TRBJ2-1, is DAGVTQSPTHLIKTRGQQVTLRCSPKSGHDTVSWYQQALGQGPQFIFQYYEEEERQRGNFPDRFSGHQFPNYSSELNVNALLLGDSALYLCASSFGSGEQFFGPGTRLTVL.

The V gene is TRBV27, the J gene TRBJ2-3; weak D call: TRBD2 (5 bases). Germline CDR1 reads MNHEY; CDR2 reads SMNVEV (reference sequence). The CDR3 has 15 residues. Trimming took 2 bases from V and 0 from J, leaving 9 bases between them. The DNA for the CDR3 is TGTGCCAGCAGTTTAACCGGGATTAGCACAGATACGCAGTATTTT. Residues: CASSLTGISTDTQYF.

A few counts support this clonotype. V gene TRBV5-1 combines with J gene TRBJ2-7; no firm D call. Per the germline V gene, CDR1 is SGHRS and CDR2 is YFSETQ. CDR3 length equals 13 residues. Between the trimmed V and J ends, which lost 4 bases and 1 base, there was a span of 9 bases. For the CDR3, the DNA is TGCGCCAGCAGCGCCGCACCGTCCTACGAGCAGTACTTC. Translation gives CASSAAPSYEQYF.

The rearrangement uses TRBV7-9 and TRBJ2-3, with D maybe TRBD2 (7 bases). V was trimmed by 5 bases and J by 9 bases, leaving 12 bases between them. This CDR3 is built from 12 residues. Germline loops: CDR1 SEHNR, CDR2 FQNEAQ (reference sequence). Written as DNA, the CDR3 is TGTGCCAGCAGCGAGGGGGGGAAAACGCAGTATTTT. It specifies CASSEGGKTQYF.

This clonotype appeared once. The chain employs TRBV9 and TRBJ2-2; D call uncertain. CDR3 size: 12 residues. Germline-derived CDR1 and CDR2 are SGDLS and YYNGEE. Trimming removed 4 bases at V and 9 bases at J, with 10 bases between. Here the CDR3 DNA reads TGTGCCAGCAGCCGTTATACTCGGGAGCTGTTTTTT. It specifies CASSRYTRELFF.

This clonotype showed up just once. V is TRBV29-1 and J is TRBJ1-4; perhaps TRBD1 as D (6 bases). This CDR3 comprises 14 residues. Between the trimmed V and J ends, which lost 3 bases and 5 bases, there was a span of 13 bases. Germline V gene sequence: CDR1 SQVTM, CDR2 ANQGSEA. In DNA, the CDR3 is TGCAGCGTTGATGAGACAGGATTAAATGAAAAACTGTTTTTT. This codes for CSVDETGLNEKLFF.

The chain has TRBV12-3 or TRBV12-4 and TRBJ1-5, with D unresolved. V was shortened by 1 base and J by 0 bases, with 10 bases between the two germline ends. This CDR3 comprises 16 residues. The CDR3: CASSLGGSNSNQPQHF. In DNA form, the CDR3 reads TGTGCCAGCAGTTTAGGAGGCAGTAATAGCAATCAGCCCCAGCATTTT.

As to this clonotype: Germline and junction disagree at one end, which may indicate a read error. V and J are TRBV7-7 and TRBJ2-1; D may match TRBD1 or TRBD2 (6 bases each). The CDR3 totals 16 residues. Germline V gene lookup returns CDR1 SSHAT and CDR2 FNYEAQ (reference sequence). The DNA of the CDR3 is TGTGCTAGCAGTCCAACCCGGGGGCGATCCTACAATGAGCAGTTCTTC. This codes for CASSPTRGRSYNEQFF.

This clonotype has more than one count but fewer than ten. V is TRBV20-1 and J is TRBJ1-2; D remains unclear. The CDR3 is 12 amino acids. V lost 3 bases and J 5 bases, leaving 10 bases between the germline ends. Germline CDR1 reads DFQATT; CDR2 reads SNEGSKA (reference sequence). The CDR3 DNA sequence: TGCAGTGCTAGTCGGAGGGATTATGGCTACACCTTC. Encoded protein: CSASRRDYGYTF.

The genes are TRBV4-1 and TRBJ2-5; 11 positions match TRBD2. V lost 3 bases, J lost 4 bases, and 7 bases stayed unmatched. Per the germline V gene, CDR1 is MGHRA and CDR2 is YSYEKL. This CDR3 comprises 16 residues. The CDR3 here is CASSQWIAGGSETQYF. The CDR3 nucleotides are TGCGCCAGCAGCCAGTGGATAGCGGGGGGGTCAGAGACCCAGTACTTC.

This clonotype appeared a few times. The genes are TRBV29-1 and TRBJ2-1, with 10 bases that match TRBD2. Germline V gene sequence: CDR1 SQVTM, CDR2 ANQGSEA. J gave up 4 bases and V 4 bases, and 1 base lay outside the gene matches. The CDR3 extends over 13 amino acids. The CDR3 sequence is CSVVLAGYNEQFF. CDR3 sequence (DNA): TGCAGCGTTGTACTAGCGGGGTACAATGAGCAGTTCTTC.

This CDR3 is CASGGQGGETQYF. CDR3 in DNA: TGCGCCAGCGGTGGACAGGGCGGGGAGACCCAGTACTTC. The J gene is TRBJ2-5, the V gene TRBV10-2, with 8 bases identical to TRBD1. The V segment lost 8 bases and the J segment 5 bases; nucleotides outside the gene matches: 7. From germline, CDR1 is WSHSY and CDR2 SAAADI. The length of the CDR3 is 13 residues.

CDR3 in amino acids: CASSPPGTSGGDEQFF. The CDR3 coding sequence is TGTGCCAGCAGTCCACCCGGGACTAGCGGGGGCGATGAGCAGTTCTTC. The rearrangement joins TRBV12-3 or TRBV12-4 to TRBJ2-1; the match to TRBD2 covers 14 bases. With V trimmed by 5 bases and J by 8 bases, 8 bases remained unmatched. CDR3 length equals 16 residues.

The V gene is TRBV7-8, the J gene TRBJ2-4; unclear D gene. The V end lost 2 bases, the J end lost 3 bases, and 11 bases lay between the germline ends. This CDR3 is built from 15 residues. CDR1 and CDR2 from the germline V gene are SGHVS and FQNEAQ. DNA of the CDR3: TGTGCCAGCAGCTTAAGGCTATCTGTCAAAAACATTCAGTACTTC. Residues: CASSLRLSVKNIQYF.

V usage is TRBV12-3 or TRBV12-4 and J usage is TRBJ1-3; perhaps TRBD1 as D (6 bases). V lost 5 bases to trimming and J lost 6 bases, with 11 bases between them. The CDR3 sequence is 13 residues long. The CDR3 nucleotides read TGTGCCAGCAGTCCGGGACATAAAAACACCATATATTTT. Translating it yields CASSPGHKNTIYF.

The rearrangement links TRBV30 to TRBJ2-1; D is possibly TRBD2 (5 bases). CDR1 and CDR2 from the germline V gene are GTSNPN and SVGIG (reference sequence). Between the trimmed V and J ends, which lost 4 bases and 10 bases, there was a span of 17 bases. The CDR3 is 13 amino acids. CDR3 nucleotides: TGTGCCTGGAATTCAGGCGGGTCAGGCGAGCAGTTCTTC. Protein product: CAWNSGGSGEQFF.

The V and J genes are TRBV6-1 and TRBJ2-7, with 9 bases lining up with TRBD1. The CDR3 spans 17 residues. V lost 7 bases and J lost 6; bases outside the gene matches: 19. Germline V lookup: CDR1 MNHNS, CDR2 SASEGT. The CDR3 here is CASTHFPTGGGLSEQYV. CDR3 nucleotides: TGTGCCAGCACCCACTTCCCGACAGGGGGAGGATTGTCCGAGCAGTACGTC.

The J gene is TRBJ2-7, the V gene TRBV29-1, with a weak D call TRBD2 (5 bases). Trimming removed 3 bases at V and 4 bases at J, with 13 bases between. The V gene's germline CDR1 is SQVTM and CDR2 ANQGSEA. The length of the CDR3 is 13 residues. CDR3 nucleotides: TGCAGCGTTGATTCCAGCGGCGCATACGAGCAGTACTTC. It specifies CSVDSSGAYEQYF.

The table lists this clonotype with a few counts. The chain carries TRBV12-5 and TRBJ2-7; 7 bases align to TRBD1. The trim removed 4 bases at V and 3 bases at J, leaving 3 bases unmatched. The length of the CDR3 is 13 residues. Germline V gene sequence: CDR1 LGHNT, CDR2 FRNRAP. The CDR3 DNA reads TGTGCTAGTGGTTCAGGACAGGACTACGAGCAGTACTTC. Translated, it gives CASGSGQDYEQYF. The full variable domain, with the rest looked up from reference TRBV12-5 and TRBJ2-7, is DARVTQTPRHKVTEMGQEVTMRCQPILGHNTVFWYRQTMMQGLELLAYFRNRAPLDDSGMPKDRFSAEMPDATLATLKIQPSEPRDSAVYFCASGSGQDYEQYFGPGTRLTVT.

In this sample, this clonotype turned up a few times. The chain recombines TRBV7-9 with TRBJ2-2, with D uncertain. With 5 bases removed from V and 6 bases from J, the gap between germline ends came to 1 base. This CDR3 contains 10 residues. CDR1 is SEHNR, CDR2 FQNEAQ, per germline (reference sequence). The CDR3 bases are TGTGCCAGCAGCCCCGGGGAGCTGTTTTTT. Amino acids: CASSPGELFF.